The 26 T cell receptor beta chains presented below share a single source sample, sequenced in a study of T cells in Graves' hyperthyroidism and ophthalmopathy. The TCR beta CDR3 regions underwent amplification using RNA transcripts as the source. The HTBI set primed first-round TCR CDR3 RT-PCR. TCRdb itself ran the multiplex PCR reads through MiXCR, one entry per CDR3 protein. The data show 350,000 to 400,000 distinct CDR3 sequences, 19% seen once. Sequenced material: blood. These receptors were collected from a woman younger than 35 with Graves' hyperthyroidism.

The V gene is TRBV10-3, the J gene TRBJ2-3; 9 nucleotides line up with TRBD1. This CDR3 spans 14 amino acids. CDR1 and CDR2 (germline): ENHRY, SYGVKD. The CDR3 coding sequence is TGTGCTCTTGTGGACAGGGGAGGCCCAGATACGCAGTATTTT. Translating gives CALVDRGGPDTQYF.

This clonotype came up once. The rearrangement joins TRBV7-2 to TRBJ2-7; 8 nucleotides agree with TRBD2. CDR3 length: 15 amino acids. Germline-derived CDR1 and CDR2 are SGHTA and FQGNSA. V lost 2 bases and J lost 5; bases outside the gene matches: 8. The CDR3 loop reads CASSLYGGAVNEQYF. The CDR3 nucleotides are TGTGCCAGCAGCTTATACGGGGGGGCCGTTAACGAGCAGTACTTC.

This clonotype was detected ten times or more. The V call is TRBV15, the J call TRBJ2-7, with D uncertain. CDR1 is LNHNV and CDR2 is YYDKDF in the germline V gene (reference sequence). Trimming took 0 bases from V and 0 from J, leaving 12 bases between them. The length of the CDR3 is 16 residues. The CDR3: CATSRDRLSSSYEQYF. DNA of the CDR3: TGTGCCACCAGCAGAGATCGGCTCTCAAGCTCCTACGAGCAGTACTTC.

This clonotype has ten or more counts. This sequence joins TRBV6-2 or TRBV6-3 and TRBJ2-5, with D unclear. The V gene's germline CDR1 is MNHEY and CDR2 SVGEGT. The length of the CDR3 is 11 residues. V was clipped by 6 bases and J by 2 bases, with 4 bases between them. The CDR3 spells CASRQQETQYF. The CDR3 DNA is TGTGCCAGCAGGCAACAAGAGACCCAGTACTTC.

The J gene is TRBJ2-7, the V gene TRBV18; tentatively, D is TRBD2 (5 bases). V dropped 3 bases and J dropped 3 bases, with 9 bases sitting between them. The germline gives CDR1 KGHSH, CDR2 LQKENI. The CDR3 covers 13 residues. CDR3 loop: CASSPVGGYEQYF. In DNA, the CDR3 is TGTGCCAGCTCACCTGTAGGAGGCTACGAGCAGTACTTC.

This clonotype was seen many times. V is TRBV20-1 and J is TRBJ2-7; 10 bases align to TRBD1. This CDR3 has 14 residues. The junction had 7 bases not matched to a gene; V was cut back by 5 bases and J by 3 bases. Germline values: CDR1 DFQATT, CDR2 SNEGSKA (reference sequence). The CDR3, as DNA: TGCAGTGCTCTAGGGGACAGGGGTATCTACGAGCAGTACTTC. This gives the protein CSALGDRGIYEQYF.

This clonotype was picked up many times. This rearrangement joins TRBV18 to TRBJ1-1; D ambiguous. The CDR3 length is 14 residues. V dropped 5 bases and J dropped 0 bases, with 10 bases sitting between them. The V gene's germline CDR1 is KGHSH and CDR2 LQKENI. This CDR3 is CASSSMGMNTEAFF. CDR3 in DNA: TGTGCCAGCTCATCAATGGGTATGAACACTGAAGCTTTCTTT.

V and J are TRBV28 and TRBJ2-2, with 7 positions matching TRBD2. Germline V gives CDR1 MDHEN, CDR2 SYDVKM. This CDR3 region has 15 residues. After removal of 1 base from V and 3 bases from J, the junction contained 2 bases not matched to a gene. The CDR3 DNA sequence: TGTGCCAGCAGTTTATTGGGGGGGGACACCGGGGAGCTGTTTTTT. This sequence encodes CASSLLGGDTGELFF.

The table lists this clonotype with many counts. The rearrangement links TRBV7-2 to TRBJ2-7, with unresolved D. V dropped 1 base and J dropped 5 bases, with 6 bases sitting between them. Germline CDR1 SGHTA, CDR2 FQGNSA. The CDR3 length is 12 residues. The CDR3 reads CASSLVDDEQYF. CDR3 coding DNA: TGTGCCAGCAGCTTAGTGGACGACGAGCAGTACTTC.

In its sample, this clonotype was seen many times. Here the CDR3 reads CASSDAWDRGMYEQYF. CDR3 sequence (DNA): TGTGCCAGCAGTGACGCCTGGGACAGGGGGATGTACGAGCAGTACTTC. The chain employs TRBV2 and TRBJ2-7; 11 bases align to TRBD1. Per the germline V gene, CDR1 is SNHLY and CDR2 is FYNNEI. This CDR3 comprises 16 residues. The V segment lost 3 bases and the J segment 4 bases; nucleotides outside the gene matches: 8.

For the CDR3, the DNA is TGCGCCAGCAGGCGGACAGGATCGAACACCGGGGAGCTGTTTTTT. Amino acid sequence: CASRRTGSNTGELFF. This chain joins TRBV4-1 and TRBJ2-2; TRBD1 agrees at 7 bases. The germline gives CDR1 MGHRA, CDR2 YSYEKL. This CDR3 has 15 residues. With 6 bases clipped from V and 0 bases from J, the junction kept 4 bases outside the gene matches.

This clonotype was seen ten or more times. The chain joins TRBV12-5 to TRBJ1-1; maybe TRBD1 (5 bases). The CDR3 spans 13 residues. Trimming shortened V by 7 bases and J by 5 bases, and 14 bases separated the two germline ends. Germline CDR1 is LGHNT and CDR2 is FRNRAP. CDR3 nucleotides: TGTGCTAGTGCCCTTGGGGGAAATACTGAAGCTTTCTTT. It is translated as CASALGGNTEAFF.

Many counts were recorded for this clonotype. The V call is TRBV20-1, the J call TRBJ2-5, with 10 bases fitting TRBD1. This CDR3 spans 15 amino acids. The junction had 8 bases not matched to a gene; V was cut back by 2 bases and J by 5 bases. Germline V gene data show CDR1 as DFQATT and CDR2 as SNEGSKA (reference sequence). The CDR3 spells CSARRGTGEGETQYF. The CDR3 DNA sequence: TGCAGTGCTAGAAGGGGGACAGGGGAAGGGGAGACCCAGTACTTC.

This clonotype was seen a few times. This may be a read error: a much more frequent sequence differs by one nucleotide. This CDR3 reads CASSRTSGETKYF. The CDR3, as DNA: TGTGCCAGCAGTCGGACTAGCGGAGAGACCAAGTACTTC. This chain connects TRBV27 to TRBJ2-5; 10 bases agree with TRBD2. The germline gives CDR1 MNHEY, CDR2 SMNVEV (reference sequence). There are 13 residues in the CDR3.

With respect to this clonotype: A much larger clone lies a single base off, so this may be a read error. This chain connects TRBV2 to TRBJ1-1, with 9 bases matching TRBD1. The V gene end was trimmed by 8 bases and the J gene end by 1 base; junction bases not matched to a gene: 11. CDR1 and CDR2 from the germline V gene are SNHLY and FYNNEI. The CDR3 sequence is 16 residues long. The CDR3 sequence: CASGVPGQGRNTEAFF. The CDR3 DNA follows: TGTGCCAGCGGAGTCCCGGGACAGGGTAGGAACACTGAAGCTTTCTTT.

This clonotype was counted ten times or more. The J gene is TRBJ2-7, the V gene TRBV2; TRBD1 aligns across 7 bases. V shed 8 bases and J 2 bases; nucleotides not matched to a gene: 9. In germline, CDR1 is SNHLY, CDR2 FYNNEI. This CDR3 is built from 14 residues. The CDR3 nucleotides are TGTGCCAGCTCTTACTCCGGGACAGCCTACGAGCAGTACTTC. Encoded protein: CASSYSGTAYEQYF.

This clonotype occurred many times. DNA for the CDR3: TGTGCCAGCTCACTTTTACCCAACACCGGGGAGCTGTTTTTT. Amino acids: CASSLLPNTGELFF. The chain links TRBV18 to TRBJ2-2; D unclear. Germline CDR1 KGHSH, CDR2 LQKENI. V shed 4 bases and J shed 2 bases, with 8 bases lying between them. This CDR3 has 14 amino acids.

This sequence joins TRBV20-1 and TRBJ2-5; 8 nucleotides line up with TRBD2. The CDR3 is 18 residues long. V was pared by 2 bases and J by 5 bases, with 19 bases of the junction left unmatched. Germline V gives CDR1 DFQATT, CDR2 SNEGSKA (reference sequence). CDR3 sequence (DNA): TGCAGTGCTAGAATCTTGGAGCGGGGGCTTTTGATAGGGGAGACCCAGTACTTC. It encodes CSARILERGLLIGETQYF.

CDR3 sequence reads: CSAREDRLIMNTEAFF. In nucleotides, the CDR3 is TGCAGTGCTAGAGAAGACAGGCTTATCATGAACACTGAAGCTTTCTTT. The V call is TRBV20-1, the J call TRBJ1-1; TRBD1 is a possible D gene (6 bases). V lost 0 bases to trimming and J lost 0 bases, with 14 bases between them. Germline V lookup: CDR1 DFQATT, CDR2 SNEGSKA (reference sequence). CDR3 length: 16 residues.

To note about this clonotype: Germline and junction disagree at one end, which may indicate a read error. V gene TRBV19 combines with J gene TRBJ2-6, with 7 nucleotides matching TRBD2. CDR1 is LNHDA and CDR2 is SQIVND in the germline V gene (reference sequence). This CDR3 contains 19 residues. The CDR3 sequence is CASSSPGEGQDSGANVLSF. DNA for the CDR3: TGTGCCAGTAGCTCCCCCGGGGAGGGCCAGGACTCTGGGGCCAACGTCCTGAGTTTC.

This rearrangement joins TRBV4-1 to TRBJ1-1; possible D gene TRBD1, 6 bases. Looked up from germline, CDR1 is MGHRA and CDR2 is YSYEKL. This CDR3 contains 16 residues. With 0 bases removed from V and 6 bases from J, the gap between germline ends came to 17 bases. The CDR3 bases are TGCGCCAGCAGCCAAGATGAGGCAGTGGGGGGGCCTGAAGCTTTCTTT. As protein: CASSQDEAVGGPEAFF.

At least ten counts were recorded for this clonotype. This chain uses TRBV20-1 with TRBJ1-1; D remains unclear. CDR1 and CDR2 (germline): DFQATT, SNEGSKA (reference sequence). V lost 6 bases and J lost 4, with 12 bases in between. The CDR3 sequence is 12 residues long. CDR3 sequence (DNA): TGCAGTGCCGCACGAGTCGGCACTGAAGCTTTCTTT. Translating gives CSAARVGTEAFF.

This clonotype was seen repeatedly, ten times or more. CDR3 bases: TGTGCCAGCAGTGAAATGGTGGGGGGCACTGAAGCTTTCTTT. Residues: CASSEMVGGTEAFF. The chain joins TRBV6-1 to TRBJ1-1, with D tentatively TRBD1 (5 bases). V lost 2 bases and J 4 bases, leaving 11 bases between the germline ends. The germline V gene has CDR1 MNHNS and CDR2 SASEGT. The CDR3 is 14 residues long.

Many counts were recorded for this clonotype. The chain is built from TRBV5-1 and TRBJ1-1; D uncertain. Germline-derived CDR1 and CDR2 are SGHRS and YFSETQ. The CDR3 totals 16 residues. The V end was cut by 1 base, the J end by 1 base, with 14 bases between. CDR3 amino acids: CASSLSYGEGNTEAFF. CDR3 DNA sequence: TGCGCCAGCAGCTTGTCTTACGGGGAGGGGAACACTGAAGCTTTCTTT.

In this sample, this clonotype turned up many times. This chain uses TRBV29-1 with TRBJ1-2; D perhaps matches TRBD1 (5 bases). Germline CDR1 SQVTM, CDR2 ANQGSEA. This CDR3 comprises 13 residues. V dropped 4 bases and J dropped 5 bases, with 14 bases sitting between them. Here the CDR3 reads CSVVGQGDYGYTF. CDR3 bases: TGCAGCGTTGTGGGCCAAGGGGATTATGGCTACACCTTC. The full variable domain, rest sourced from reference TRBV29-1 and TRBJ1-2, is SAVISQKPSRDICQRGTSLTIQCQVDSQVTMMFWYRQQPGQSLTLIATANQGSEATYESGFVIDKFPISRPNLTFSTLTVSNMSPEDSSIYLCSVVGQGDYGYTFGSGTRLTVV.

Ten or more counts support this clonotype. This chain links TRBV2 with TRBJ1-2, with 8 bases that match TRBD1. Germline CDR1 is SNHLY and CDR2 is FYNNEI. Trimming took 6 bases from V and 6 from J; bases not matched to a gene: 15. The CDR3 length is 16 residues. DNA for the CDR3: TGTGCCAGCAGCCCCCGTTTTGAGGACAGGGCTAATGGCTACACCTTC. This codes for CASSPRFEDRANGYTF.